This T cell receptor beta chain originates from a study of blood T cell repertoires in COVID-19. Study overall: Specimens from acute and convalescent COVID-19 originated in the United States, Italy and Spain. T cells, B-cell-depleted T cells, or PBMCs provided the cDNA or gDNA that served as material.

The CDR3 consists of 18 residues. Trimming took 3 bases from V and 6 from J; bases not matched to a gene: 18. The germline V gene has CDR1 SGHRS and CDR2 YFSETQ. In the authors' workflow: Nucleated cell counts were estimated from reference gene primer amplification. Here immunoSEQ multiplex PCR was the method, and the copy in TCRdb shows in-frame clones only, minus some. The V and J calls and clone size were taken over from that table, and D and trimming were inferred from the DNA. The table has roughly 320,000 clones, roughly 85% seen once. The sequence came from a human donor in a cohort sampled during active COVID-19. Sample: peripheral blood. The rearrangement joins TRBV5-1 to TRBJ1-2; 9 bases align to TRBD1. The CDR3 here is CASSSEPGTGRGLHGYTF. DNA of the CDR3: TGCGCCAGCAGCTCGGAACCGGGGACAGGGCGAGGACTTCATGGCTACACCTTC.